In this sample, the clone carrying this T cell receptor beta chain turned up a few times. The CDR3 totals 16 residues. V shed 6 bases and J 0 bases; nucleotides not matched to a gene: 5. One entry per CDR3 protein, called by TCRdb with MiXCR from the RT-PCR reads. The data contain hundreds of thousands of distinct CDR3 sequences, about 10% of them singletons. This sample is part of a study of response to subunit inactivated influenza vaccine. Specimen: PBMCs from blood, collected on the day of vaccination. The chain recombines TRBV12-3 or TRBV12-4 with TRBJ2-2; the match to TRBD1 covers 9 bases. The sequence came from a man aged 50 to 60 who received an inactivated influenza vaccine. CDR3 bases: TGTGCCAGCAGACTAGGGACAGGGCCGAACACCGGGGAGCTGTTTTTT. As protein: CASRLGTGPNTGELFF.